This T cell receptor beta chain appears in the sequencing data of a study of T cells expressing NK-cell markers (dated by TCRdb to 2018 to 2021). The study in broad terms: TCR beta-chain repertoires were profiled in sorted CD3+CD56+NKG2C+, CD3+CD56+NKG2C- and CD3+CD56-NKG2C+ T-cell subsets from fewer than 10 donors. Seven of the eight sequenced donors were HCMV-seropositive and one was HCMV-seronegative. The eight sequenced donors were randomly selected healthy volunteers, three men and five women. Illumina HiSeq 2000/2500, MiSeq or NextSeq was used to sequence libraries as 2 x 150 bp reads. The investigation overall reported the following: It remained unclear whether the expanded NKG2C-expressing T cell clones were specific for HCMV antigens. In six donors, the dominant CD3+CD56+NKG2C+ clonotypes ranked among the top 10 CD8+ clonotypes, making up roughly 1.0-8% of CD8+ T cells. Those dominant clonotypes were again the most abundant among CD3+CD56-NKG2C+ cells in several donors, at about 28.3-60.1%.

HCMV-specific IgG was detected in serum with a commercial ELISA kit to determine HCMV serostatus. Ficoll density gradient centrifugation was used to isolate peripheral blood mononuclear cells from blood. TCRdb shows the sequencer as Illumina HiSeq 2000. TCR beta cDNA libraries were made by 5'RACE template switching that added a universal primer site and unique molecular identifiers. Priming for cDNA synthesis came from the TCR beta constant segment, and two successive PCR amplification steps followed. As for how the authors treated the data: Reads were demultiplexed and grouped by UMI with MIGEC, and clonotypes were assembled and quantified with MiTCR. Only TCR cDNA sequences supported by at least two reads were kept to exclude erroneous sequences. The tcR package was used for downstream repertoire analysis, and clonotypes were matched between fractions using CDR3 nucleotide sequence together with V segment. Antigen specificity was annotated against VDJdb with VDJmatch, allowing one amino acid substitution in CDR3. Each CDR3 protein sequence appears as one entry after TCRdb reprocessed the reads, and no DNA is included. The V and J calls reflect TCRdb's pipeline rather than the authors' work. The sample table records 300,000 to 450,000 distinct CDR3 sequences. Together, the top ten hold under 6.5% of the sample.

In regard to this clonotype: Its antigen is still unknown.

The CDR3 runs 14 residues from the cysteine to the phenylalanine. No DNA is recorded. According to the germline V gene, CDR1 reads SGHRS and CDR2 reads YFSETQ. Material for sequencing was blood T cells: a sorted CD56 or NKG2C T cell subset, CD4+ or CD8+ T cells, or bulk PBMC T cells (not recorded which). Here the chain combines TRBV5-1 and TRBJ1-2; the D call from TCRdb, TRBD1, cannot be confirmed without DNA. This receptor was obtained from a man aged 18 to 69 in good health. The CDR3 region has the sequence CASSLGDRTGGYTF.